This T cell receptor beta chain was recorded in a study of identical twins. Study outcomes and limitations: The models systematically underestimated how much out-of-frame TCR alpha was shared in monozygotic twins. Reduced insertions were recorded for abundant cord blood beta clonotypes, with no such pattern in memory repertoires. These conclusions were based on statistical analysis (cross-sectional, not following the same donors).

Comment on this clonotype: Its antigen is undetermined.

Using its own MiXCR run on the 5' RACE reads, TCRdb lists one record per CDR3 protein. The profile shows some 97,000 distinct CDR3 sequences, about 6% of them singletons. Trimming removed 2 bases from V and 5 bases from J, with 18 bases in between. The germline V gene encodes CDR1 SGHAT and CDR2 FQNNGV. The CDR3 has 16 residues. The sequenced sample consisted of memory T cells sorted from blood. This TCR was sampled from a woman aged 45 to 65 in good health. The chain recombines TRBV11-2 with TRBJ2-5, with D possibly being TRBD2 (5 bases). For the CDR3, the DNA is TGTGCCAGCAGCTTATGGTCTCTAGCCATAAGCGAGACCCAGTACTTC. Encoded protein: CASSLWSLAISETQYF.